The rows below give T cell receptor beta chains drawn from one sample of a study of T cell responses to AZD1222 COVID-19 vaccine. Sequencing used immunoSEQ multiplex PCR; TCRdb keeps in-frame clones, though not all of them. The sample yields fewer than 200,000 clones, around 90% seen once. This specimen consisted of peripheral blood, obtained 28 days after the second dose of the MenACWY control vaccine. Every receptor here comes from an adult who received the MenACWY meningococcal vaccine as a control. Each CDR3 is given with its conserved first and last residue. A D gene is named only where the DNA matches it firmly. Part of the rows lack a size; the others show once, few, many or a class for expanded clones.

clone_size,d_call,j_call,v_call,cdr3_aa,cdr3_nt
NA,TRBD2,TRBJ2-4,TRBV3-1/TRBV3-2,CASSQDPLAGAAKNIQYF,TGTGCCAGCAGCCAAGATCCTCTAGCGGGCGCGGCCAAAAACATTCAGTACTTC
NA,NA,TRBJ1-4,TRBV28,CASGNEKLFF,TGTGCCTCGGGTAATGAAAAACTGTTTTTT
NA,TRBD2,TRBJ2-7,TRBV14,CASSQEGLAGDDEQYF,TGTGCCAGCAGCCAAGAGGGACTAGCGGGAGACGACGAGCAGTACTTC
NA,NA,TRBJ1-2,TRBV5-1,CASSFDSIQGNGYTF,TGCGCCAGCAGCTTCGATTCTATACAGGGAAACGGCTACACCTTC
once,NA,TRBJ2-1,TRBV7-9,CASSLENFWFEGEQFF,TGTGCCAGCAGCTTAGAGAATTTCTGGTTCGAGGGGGAGCAGTTCTTC
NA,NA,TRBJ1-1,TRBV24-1,CATSEGQNTEAFF,TGTGCCACCAGTGAGGGTCAGAACACTGAAGCTTTCTTT
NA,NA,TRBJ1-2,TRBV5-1,CASSSTPGGYTF,TGCGCCAGCAGCTCGACCCCGGGCGGCTACACCTTC
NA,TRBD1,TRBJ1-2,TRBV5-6,CASSLGDRNTGYGYTF,TGTGCCAGCAGCTTGGGGGACAGGAACACGGGCTATGGCTACACCTTC
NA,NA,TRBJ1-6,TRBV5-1,CASSLGTPAPLHF,TGCGCCAGCAGCTTGGGGACCCCGGCACCCCTCCACTTT
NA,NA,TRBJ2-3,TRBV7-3,CASSLAPADPQYF,TGTGCCAGCAGCTTAGCCCCCGCAGACCCGCAGTATTTT
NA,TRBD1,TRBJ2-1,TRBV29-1,CSVAQGFYNEQFF,TGCAGCGTTGCACAGGGGTTCTACAATGAGCAGTTCTTC
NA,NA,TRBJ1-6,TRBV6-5,CASSSAGGPHNSPLHF,TGTGCCAGCAGTTCCGCTGGGGGCCCCCATAATTCACCCCTCCACTTT
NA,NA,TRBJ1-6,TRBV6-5,CASRQSLQGSPLHF,TGTGCCAGCAGACAGTCACTACAGGGTTCACCCCTCCACTTT
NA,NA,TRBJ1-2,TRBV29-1,CSVELVGGYGYTF,TGCAGCGTTGAACTTGTAGGGGGGTATGGCTACACCTTC
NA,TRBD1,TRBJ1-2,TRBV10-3,CAIRDREDYGYTF,TGTGCCATCAGGGACAGGGAGGACTATGGCTACACCTTC
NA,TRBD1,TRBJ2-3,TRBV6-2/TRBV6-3,CASSLEQGAPTDTQYF,TGTGCCAGCAGCCTGGAGCAGGGGGCGCCGACAGATACGCAGTATTTT
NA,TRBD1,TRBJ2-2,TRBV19,CASRPGGSFTGELFF,TGTGCCAGTAGGCCAGGGGGCAGTTTCACCGGGGAGCTGTTTTTT
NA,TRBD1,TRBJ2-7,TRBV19,CASSSDRGYEQYF,TGTGCCAGTAGTTCCGACAGGGGCTACGAGCAGTACTTC
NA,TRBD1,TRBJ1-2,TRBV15,CATSSRQGRRGYTF,TGTGCCACCAGCTCCCGACAGGGGAGGCGAGGCTACACCTTC
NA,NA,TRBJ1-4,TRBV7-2,CASSLFRVTNEKLFF,TGTGCCAGCAGCTTATTTAGGGTAACTAATGAAAAACTGTTTTTT
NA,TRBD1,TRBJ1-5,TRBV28,CASSLGLGDRGDQPQHF,TGTGCCAGCAGTTTAGGCCTTGGGGACAGGGGAGATCAGCCCCAGCATTTT
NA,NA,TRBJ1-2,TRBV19,CASSARTDDYGYTF,TGTGCCAGTAGTGCTCGGACGGACGACTATGGCTACACCTTC
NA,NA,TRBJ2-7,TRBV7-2,CASSFSKYYEQYF,TGTGCCAGCAGCTTTTCCAAATACTACGAGCAGTACTTC
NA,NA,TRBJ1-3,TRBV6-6,CASSYEFSTPGNTIYF,TGTGCCAGCAGTTATGAGTTCTCGACACCTGGAAACACCATATATTTT
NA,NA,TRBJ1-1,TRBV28,CASSFRVWTEAFF,TGTGCCAGCAGTTTCAGGGTTTGGACTGAAGCTTTCTTT
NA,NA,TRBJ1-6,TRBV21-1,CASSNRQGQSPLHF,TGTGCCAGCAGCAACAGACAGGGGCAGTCACCCCTCCACTTT
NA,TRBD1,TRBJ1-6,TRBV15,CATSRGGQLNSPLHF,TGTGCCACCAGCAGAGGGGGACAGCTCAATTCACCCCTCCACTTT
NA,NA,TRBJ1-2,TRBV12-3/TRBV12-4,CASSISSGGYTF,TGTGCCAGCAGCATAAGTTCGGGCGGCTACACCTTC
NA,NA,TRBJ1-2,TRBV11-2,CASSLNNNEYGYTF,TGTGCCAGCAGCTTAAATAACAATGAGTATGGCTACACCTTC
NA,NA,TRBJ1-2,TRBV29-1,CSVERGYGYTF,TGCAGCGTTGAGAGGGGGTATGGCTACACCTTC
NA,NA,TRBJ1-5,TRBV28,CASLRGGLVSNQPQHF,TGTGCCAGCTTGAGGGGCGGGCTCGTAAGCAATCAGCCCCAGCATTTT
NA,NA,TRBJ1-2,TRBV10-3,CAISESTDNYGYTF,TGTGCCATCAGTGAGTCCACAGATAACTATGGCTACACCTTC
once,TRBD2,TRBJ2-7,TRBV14,CASSQDLTAGLNEQYF,TGTGCCAGCAGCCAAGATCTGACAGCGGGATTAAACGAGCAGTACTTC
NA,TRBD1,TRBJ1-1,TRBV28,CASSLTGDTEAFF,TGTGCCAGCAGTTTGACAGGGGACACTGAAGCTTTCTTT
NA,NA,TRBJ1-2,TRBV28,CASRGEPNYGYTF,TGTGCCAGCCGGGGAGAACCTAACTATGGCTACACCTTC
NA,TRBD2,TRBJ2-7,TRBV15,CATSRDLPGGAYEQYF,TGTGCCACCAGCAGAGATCTCCCGGGAGGGGCGTACGAGCAGTACTTC
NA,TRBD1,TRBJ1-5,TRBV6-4,CASSVPGTANQPQHF,TGTGCCAGCAGTGTCCCCGGGACAGCCAATCAGCCCCAGCATTTT
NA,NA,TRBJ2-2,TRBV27,CASSLGGTVNTGELFF,TGTGCCAGCAGTTTAGGGGGGACAGTGAACACCGGGGAGCTGTTTTTT
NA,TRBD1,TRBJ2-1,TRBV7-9,CASSFRTGGHEQFF,TGTGCCAGCAGCTTCAGGACAGGGGGGCATGAGCAGTTCTTC
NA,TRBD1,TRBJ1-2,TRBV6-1,CASSDRTGLNYGYTF,TGTGCCAGCAGTGATCGGACAGGACTGAACTATGGCTACACCTTC
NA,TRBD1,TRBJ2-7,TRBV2,CASTSGTGGYEQYF,TGTGCCAGCACTTCCGGGACAGGGGGCTACGAGCAGTACTTC
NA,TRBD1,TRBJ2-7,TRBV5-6,CASSSLYLGTGTYEQYF,TGTGCCAGCAGCTCACTATATTTAGGGACAGGGACCTACGAGCAGTACTTC
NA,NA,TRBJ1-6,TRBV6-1,CASSEASGWSSYNSPLHF,TGTGCCAGCAGTGAAGCGTCAGGGTGGAGCTCCTATAATTCACCCCTCCACTTT
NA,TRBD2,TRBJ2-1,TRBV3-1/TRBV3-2,CASSQRGNYNEQFF,TGTGCCAGCAGCCAGCGGGGGAACTACAATGAGCAGTTCTTC
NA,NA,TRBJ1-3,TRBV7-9,CASSQEGLSGNTIYF,TGTGCCAGCAGCCAAGAGGGATTATCTGGAAACACCATATATTTT
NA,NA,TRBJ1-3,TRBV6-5,CASSYTVGIGNTIYF,TGTGCCAGCAGCTATACAGTGGGAATTGGAAACACCATATATTTT
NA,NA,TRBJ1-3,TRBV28,CASSLLTGRSGNTIYF,TGTGCCAGCAGTTTATTGACGGGGAGGTCTGGAAACACCATATATTTT
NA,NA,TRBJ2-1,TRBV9,CASSVESNEQFF,TGTGCCAGCAGCGTAGAGAGCAATGAGCAGTTCTTC
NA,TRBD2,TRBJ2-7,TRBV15,CATSRDGISGTYEQYF,TGTGCCACCAGCAGAGATGGTATTAGCGGGACCTACGAGCAGTACTTC
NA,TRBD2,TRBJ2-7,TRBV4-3,CASSPYTSGTGEQYF,TGCGCCAGCAGCCCCTACACTAGCGGGACGGGCGAGCAGTACTTC
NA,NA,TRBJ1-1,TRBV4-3,CASSQVQGWAEAFF,TGCGCCAGCAGCCAAGTCCAGGGGTGGGCTGAAGCTTTCTTT
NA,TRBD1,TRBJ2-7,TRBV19,CASSTRDRAHEQYF,TGTGCCAGTAGTACCCGGGACAGGGCCCACGAGCAGTACTTC
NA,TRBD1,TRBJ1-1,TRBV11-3,CASSFRGAEGTEAFF,TGTGCCAGCAGCTTCAGGGGGGCAGAGGGCACTGAAGCTTTCTTT
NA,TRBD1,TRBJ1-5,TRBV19,CASRWTGGQPQHF,TGTGCCAGTCGATGGACAGGGGGTCAGCCCCAGCATTTT
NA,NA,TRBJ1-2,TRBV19,CASSIDVSPAYGYTF,TGTGCCAGTAGTATAGATGTAAGCCCCGCCTATGGCTACACCTTC
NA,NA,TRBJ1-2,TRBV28,CASSLLVRSSYNYGYTF,TGTGCCAGCAGTTTATTGGTGCGGTCCTCCTATAACTATGGCTACACCTTC
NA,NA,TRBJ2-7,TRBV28,CASSSRNRRTYEQYF,TGTGCCAGCAGTTCCCGAAACCGGCGCACCTACGAGCAGTACTTC